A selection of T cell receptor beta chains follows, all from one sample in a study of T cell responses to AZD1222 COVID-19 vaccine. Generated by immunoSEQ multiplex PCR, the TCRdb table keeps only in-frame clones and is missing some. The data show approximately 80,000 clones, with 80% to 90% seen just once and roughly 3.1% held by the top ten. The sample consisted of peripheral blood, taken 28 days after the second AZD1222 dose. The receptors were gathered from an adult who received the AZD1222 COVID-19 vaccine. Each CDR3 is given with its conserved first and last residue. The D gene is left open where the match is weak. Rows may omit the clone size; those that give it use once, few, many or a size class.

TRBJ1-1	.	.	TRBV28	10	TGTGCCAGCGGGTCCCGTGAAGCTTTCTTT	CASGSREAFF
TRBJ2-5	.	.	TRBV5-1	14	TGCGCCAGCAGCTCCGGCCAGGTTCAAGAGACCCAGTACTTC	CASSSGQVQETQYF
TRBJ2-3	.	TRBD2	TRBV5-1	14	TGCGCCAGCGGACTAGCGGGGGACACAGATACGCAGTATTTT	CASGLAGDTDTQYF
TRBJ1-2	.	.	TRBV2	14	TGTGCCAGCAGATCCAGGGTGGAGCAGGGCGGCTACACCTTC	CASRSRVEQGGYTF
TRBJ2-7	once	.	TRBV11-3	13	TGTGCCAGCAGCTTATTCCACAGCTACGAGCAGTACTTC	CASSLFHSYEQYF
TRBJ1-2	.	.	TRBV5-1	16	TGCGCCAGCAGCCCGGGGGGGCAGGCGCAACACTATGGCTACACCTTC	CASSPGGQAQHYGYTF
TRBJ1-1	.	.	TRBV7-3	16	TGTGCCAGCAGCTTAAATGGTCGGGTCGGGAACACTGAAGCTTTCTTT	CASSLNGRVGNTEAFF
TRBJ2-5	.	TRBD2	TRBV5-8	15	TGTGCCAGCAGGGGTCGTGGAGGCGGGGAGGGGACCCAGTACTTC	CASRGRGGGEGTQYF
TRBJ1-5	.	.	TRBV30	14	TGTGCCTGGAGTGAGGGAGATGGATATCAGCCCCAGCATTTT	CAWSEGDGYQPQHF
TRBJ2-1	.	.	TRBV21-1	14	.	CASSKVGGGNEQFF
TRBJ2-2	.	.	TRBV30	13	TGTGCCTGGTCCTACAGGGCCACCGGGGAGCTGTTTTTT	CAWSYRATGELFF
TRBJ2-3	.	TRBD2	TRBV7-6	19	TGTGCCAGCAGCTCCAGGACTAGCGGGAGGTCCACTAGCACAGATACGCAGTATTTT	CASSSRTSGRSTSTDTQYF
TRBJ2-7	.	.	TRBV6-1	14	TGTGCCAGCAGTCTTGACAGAACCCTCTACGAGCAGTACTTC	CASSLDRTLYEQYF
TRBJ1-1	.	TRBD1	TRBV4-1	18	TGCGCCAGCACCTTAAACCCGCCGGACAGGGGAACGAACACTGAAGCTTTCTTT	CASTLNPPDRGTNTEAFF
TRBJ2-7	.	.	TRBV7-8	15	TGTGCCAGCAGCCCCCGTACATCGTCGACCTACGAGCAGTACTTC	CASSPRTSSTYEQYF
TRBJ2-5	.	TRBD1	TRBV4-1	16	TGCGCCAGCAGCCAAGGGGGGGACAGGTACCAAGAGACCCAGTACTTC	CASSQGGDRYQETQYF
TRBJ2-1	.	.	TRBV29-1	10	TGCAGCGCTGCACAAGGTGAGCAGTTCTTC	CSAAQGEQFF
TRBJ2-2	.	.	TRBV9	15	TGTGCCAGCAGCACTCCGGGACGGGGAACCGGGGAGCTGTTTTTT	CASSTPGRGTGELFF
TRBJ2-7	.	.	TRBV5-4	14	TGTGCCAGCAGCTTCCAGAAAGGGGAGCTCGAGCAGTACTTC	CASSFQKGELEQYF
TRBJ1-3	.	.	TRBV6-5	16	TGTGCCAGCAGTTACTCGGCGTCATCCTCTGGAAACACCATATATTTT	CASSYSASSSGNTIYF
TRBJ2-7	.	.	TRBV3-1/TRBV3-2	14	TGTGCCAGCAGCCAAGTGTCCAGTTCCTACGAGCAGTACTTC	CASSQVSSSYEQYF
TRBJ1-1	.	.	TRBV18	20	TGTGCCAGCTCACCACTAGCTTCCGGGGGGAGAGGGAACATGAACACTGAAGCTTTCTTT	CASSPLASGGRGNMNTEAFF
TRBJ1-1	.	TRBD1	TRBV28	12	TGTGCCAGCAGTCTTGGACAGGATGAAGCTTTCTTT	CASSLGQDEAFF
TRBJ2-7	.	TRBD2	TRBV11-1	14	TGTGCCAGCAGCGATGATGGGACTACCTACGAGCAGTACTTC	CASSDDGTTYEQYF
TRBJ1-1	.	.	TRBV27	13	TGTGCCAGCAGTTTATCGCGGTACACTGAAGCTTTCTTT	CASSLSRYTEAFF
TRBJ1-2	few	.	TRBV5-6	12	TGTGCCAGCAGCTTGGACAGTTATGGCTACACCTTC	CASSLDSYGYTF
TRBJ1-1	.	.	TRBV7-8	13	TGTGCCAGCAGCTTAGAAGGGGGGACTGAAGCTTTCTTT	CASSLEGGTEAFF
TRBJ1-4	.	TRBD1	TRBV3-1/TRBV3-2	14	TGTGCCAGCAGACCGACACAGGGGAGCGAAAAACTGTTTTTT	CASRPTQGSEKLFF
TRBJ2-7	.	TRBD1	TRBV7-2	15	TGTGCCAGCAGCTCCACAGGGGCCTCCTCCTACGAGCAGTACTTC	CASSSTGASSYEQYF
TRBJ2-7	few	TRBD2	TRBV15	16	TGTGCCACCAGCAGAGGAGCGGGGGCAAGCTCCTACGAGCAGTACTTC	CATSRGAGASSYEQYF
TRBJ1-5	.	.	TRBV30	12	TGTGCCTGGAGTGTAAATTTGCAGCCCCAGCATTTT	CAWSVNLQPQHF
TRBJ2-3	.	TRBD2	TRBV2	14	TGTGCCAGCAGGCGACGGACTAGCGGAGATACGCAGTATTTT	CASRRRTSGDTQYF
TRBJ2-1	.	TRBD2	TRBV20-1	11	TGCAGTGCAAGTCGGGAGGTTGAGCAGTTCTTC	CSASREVEQFF
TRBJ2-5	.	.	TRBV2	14	TGTGCCAGCAGTGAACAGGGCTACCAAGAGACCCAGTACTTC	CASSEQGYQETQYF
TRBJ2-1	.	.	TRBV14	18	TGTGCCAGCAGCCAACCGGGACCGCTGGGAAGACTCGACAATGAGCAGTTCTTC	CASSQPGPLGRLDNEQFF
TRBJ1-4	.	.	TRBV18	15	TGTGCCAGCTCACGGCAACAGGGCTCTAATGAAAAACTGTTTTTT	CASSRQQGSNEKLFF
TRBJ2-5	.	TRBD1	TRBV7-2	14	TGTGCCAGCAGCTGGGACAGGGGACGAGAGACCCAGTACTTC	CASSWDRGRETQYF
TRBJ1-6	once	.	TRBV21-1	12	TGTGCCAGCAGCAAATATCAGGAGGAGAGACACTTT	CASSKYQEERHF
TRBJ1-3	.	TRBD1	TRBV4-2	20	TGTGCCAGCAGCCAAGATCAAACTAACAGGGGCACAGGCTCCGGAAACACCATATATTTT	CASSQDQTNRGTGSGNTIYF
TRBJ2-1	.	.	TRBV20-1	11	TGCAGTGCTATGTGGAACAATGAGCAGTTCTTC	CSAMWNNEQFF
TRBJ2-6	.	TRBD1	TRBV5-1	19	TGCGCCAGCAGCTGGAGGGCGGGACAGGGGTTATATGGGGCCAACGTCCTGACTTTC	CASSWRAGQGLYGANVLTF
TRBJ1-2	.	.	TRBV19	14	TGTGCCAGTAGTATTAACAGTGTAAACTATGGCTACACCTTC	CASSINSVNYGYTF